These 8 T cell receptor beta chains originate from one sample sequenced in a study of regulatory dendritic cells for organ transplantation. Here immunoSEQ multiplex PCR was the method, and the copy in TCRdb shows in-frame clones only, minus some. This table holds around 30,000 clones, 60% to 80% found once. What was sequenced was memory CD4+ T cells from blood. The sample's subset: CD45RO+ memory T cells. Receptors originate from a human donor in good health.

This clone was recorded once. This chain uses TRBV19 with TRBJ2-2; D is ambiguous. The V gene's germline CDR1 is LNHDA and CDR2 SQIVND (reference sequence). V shed 4 bases and J shed 7 bases, with 10 bases lying between them. CDR3 length: 13 amino acids. CDR3 nucleotides: TGTGCCAGTAGTACAAACATGTTCGGGGAGCTGTTTTTT. This sequence encodes CASSTNMFGELFF.

The rearrangement links TRBV7-2 to TRBJ2-2, with 9 bases identical to TRBD1. From germline, CDR1 is SGHTA and CDR2 FQGNSA. V lost 4 bases and J lost 4; bases outside the gene matches: 7. The CDR3 runs to 16 residues. The CDR3 DNA sequence: TGTGCCAGCAGCTGGACAGGGGCCCTGACCACCGGGGAGCTGTTTTTT. It encodes CASSWTGALTTGELFF. The full variable domain, in which reference TRBV7-2 and TRBJ2-2 provide the parts outside the CDR3, is GAGVSQSPSNKVTEKGKDVELRCDPISGHTALYWYRQSLGQGLEFLIYFQGNSAPDKSGLPSDRFSAERTGGSVSTLTIQRTQQEDSAVYLCASSWTGALTTGELFFGEGSRLTVL.

V and J are TRBV19 and TRBJ1-2; D is ambiguous. V dropped 7 bases and J dropped 5 bases, with 17 bases sitting between them. Germline V gene data show CDR1 as LNHDA and CDR2 as SQIVND (reference sequence). The CDR3 covers 14 residues. The CDR3 bases are TGTGCCAGTAAACCGGGCTCCGAAGGGTATGGCTACACCTTC. Amino acids: CASKPGSEGYGYTF.

The V gene is TRBV5-1, the J gene TRBJ2-1; 14 positions match TRBD2. CDR3 length equals 16 residues. From germline, CDR1 is SGHRS and CDR2 YFSETQ. Germline trimming cut 3 bases from V and 6 bases from J; bases unmatched to any gene: 5. The CDR3 here is CASSSGGTSGSNEQFF. The CDR3 DNA follows: TGCGCCAGCAGCTCCGGCGGGACTAGCGGGAGCAATGAGCAGTTCTTC.

This chain uses TRBV5-5 with TRBJ1-2; the D gene is possibly TRBD1 (5 bases). V gave up 1 base and J gave up 2 bases, with 9 bases separating them. CDR1 and CDR2 (germline): SGHKS, YYEKEE (reference sequence). The CDR3 is 14 residues long. The CDR3 here is CASSLRDQNYGYTF. CDR3 in DNA: TGTGCCAGCAGCTTGAGGGACCAGAACTATGGCTACACCTTC. The complete variable domain, with remaining parts taken from reference TRBV5-5 and TRBJ1-2, reads DAGVTQSPTHLIKTRGQQVTLRCSPISGHKSVSWYQQVLGQGPQFIFQYYEKEERGRGNFPDRFSARQFPNYSSELNVNALLLGDSALYLCASSLRDQNYGYTFGSGTRLTVV.

Comments on this clone: Germline is not matched at one junction end, which may reflect a read error. The J gene is TRBJ2-2, the V gene TRBV4-3; tentative D call: TRBD1 (6 bases). The V gene's germline CDR1 is LGHNA and CDR2 YSLEER. The CDR3 totals 14 residues. CDR3 sequence reads: CASSQQGHTGELLF. CDR3 DNA: TGCGCCAGCAGTCAACAGGGTCACACCGGGGAGCTGCTTTTT.

This rearrangement joins TRBV4-1 to TRBJ2-5; the match to TRBD2 covers 14 bases. This CDR3 region has 18 residues. V lost 1 base and J lost 5; bases outside the gene matches: 9. CDR1 and CDR2 from the germline V gene are MGHRA and YSYEKL. CDR3 DNA: TGCGCCAGCAGCCAAGGACTAGCGGGAGGGCCCCGCAGCGAGACCCAGTACTTC. Encoded protein: CASSQGLAGGPRSETQYF.

The chain links TRBV10-3 to TRBJ1-1, with 7 bases fitting TRBD1. Germline values: CDR1 ENHRY, CDR2 SYGVKD. With 3 bases clipped from V and 6 bases from J, the junction kept 4 bases outside the gene matches. This CDR3 comprises 13 residues. The CDR3 DNA reads as TGTGCCATCAGTGAACAGGGGAGCGCTGAAGCTTTCTTT. Translating it yields CAISEQGSAEAFF.